The 15 T cell receptor beta chains listed next were all sequenced from one sample in a study of CD8+ T cells in alopecia areata. In each case, RNA was isolated and then reverse transcribed into cDNA as the sequencing template. Assay: immunoSEQ multiplex PCR; the TCRdb copy retains only in-frame clones and omits some. Altogether more than 200,000 clones are present, roughly two thirds being singletons, with the ten largest covering roughly 1.2%. This sample comprised CD4+ T cells sorted from blood, obtained at week 0. These receptors all come from a human donor with alopecia areata.

The rearrangement links TRBV6-6 to TRBJ2-1; D remains ambiguous. The CDR3 has 12 amino acids. Germline CDR1 is MNHNY and CDR2 is SVGAGI (reference sequence). With 2 bases removed from V and 4 bases from J, the gap between germline ends came to 3 bases. CDR3 region: CASSYPYNEQFF. CDR3 in DNA: TGTGCCAGCAGTTACCCGTACAATGAGCAGTTCTTC.

V and J are TRBV29-1 and TRBJ2-3, with TRBD1 as a possible D gene (6 bases). This CDR3 spans 14 amino acids. Trimming pared 7 bases from V and 0 bases from J, leaving 14 bases between. Looked up from germline, CDR1 is SQVTM and CDR2 is ANQGSEA. The CDR3 loop is CSGKQGLSTDTQYF. As DNA, the CDR3 is TGCAGCGGTAAACAGGGCCTGAGCACAGATACGCAGTATTTT.

This clone was counted only a few times. The chain joins TRBV10-3 to TRBJ2-7; no reliable D call. CDR3 length equals 12 residues. In germline, CDR1 is ENHRY, CDR2 SYGVKD. The V gene lost 1 base and the J gene lost 1 base, with 2 bases spanning the gap. This CDR3 is CAISEWSYEQYF. Here the CDR3 DNA reads TGTGCCATCAGTGAGTGGTCCTACGAGCAGTACTTC.

This chain connects TRBV7-2 to TRBJ2-7, with 7 nucleotides matching TRBD1. The CDR3 covers 14 residues. Per the germline V gene, CDR1 is SGHTA and CDR2 is FQGNSA. J gave up 2 bases and V 2 bases, and 3 bases lay outside the gene matches. The CDR3 coding sequence is TGTGCCAGCAGCTTATCGGGACAGACCTACGAGCAGTACTTC. This codes for CASSLSGQTYEQYF.

The chain combines TRBV15 with TRBJ2-5; D uncertain. The germline CDR1 and CDR2 sequences are LNHNV and YYDKDF (reference sequence). The V and J ends lost 0 bases and 1 base respectively, with 9 bases between them. The CDR3 loop spans 15 amino acids. CDR3 sequence reads: CATSRDVDPQETQYF. The CDR3 nucleotides read TGTGCCACCAGCAGAGATGTGGATCCCCAAGAGACCCAGTACTTC.

This rearrangement joins TRBV9 to TRBJ1-2, with D possibly matching TRBD1 (5 bases). V gave up 4 bases and J gave up 2 bases, with 15 bases separating them. Per the germline V gene, CDR1 is SGDLS and CDR2 is YYNGEE. CDR3 length: 15 residues. The CDR3 reads CASSPREAFNYGYTF. The CDR3 DNA follows: TGTGCCAGCAGCCCCAGGGAGGCCTTCAACTATGGCTACACCTTC.

The chain is built from TRBV4-2 and TRBJ2-5; D unresolved. CDR3 size: 13 residues. The germline CDR1 and CDR2 sequences are LGHNA and YNFKEQ. V dropped 0 bases and J dropped 5 bases, with 7 bases sitting between them. CDR3 nucleotide sequence: TGTGCCAGCAGCCAAGACAGCTTGGAGACCCAGTACTTC. Translating gives CASSQDSLETQYF.

This clone was seen once. The rearrangement joins TRBV30 to TRBJ2-2; 8 bases match TRBD2. The CDR3 is 14 residues long. CDR1 GTSNPN and CDR2 SVGIG come from the germline V gene (reference sequence). With 4 bases clipped from V and 1 base from J, the junction kept 2 bases outside the gene matches. In nucleotides, the CDR3 is TGTGCCTGGAAGGGACTAGTGAACACCGGGGAGCTGTTTTTT. It specifies CAWKGLVNTGELFF.

J is TRBJ2-7 and V is TRBV6-6, with D possibly TRBD1 on 5 matching bases. CDR3 size: 14 residues. V was trimmed by 5 bases and J by 2 bases, leaving 13 bases between them. Germline lookup yields CDR1 MNHNY and CDR2 SVGAGI (reference sequence). CDR3 nucleotides: TGTGCCAGCAGTCTAGACAGAAACACCTACGAGCAGTACTTC. It is translated as CASSLDRNTYEQYF.

This rearrangement joins TRBV30 to TRBJ1-5; 7 bases are a match to TRBD1. Germline CDR1 is GTSNPN and CDR2 is SVGIG (reference sequence). J lost 2 bases, V lost 0 bases, and 4 bases had no gene match. This CDR3 contains 15 residues. CDR3 DNA sequence: TGTGCCTGGAGTGTAGGGGACAGACGCAATCAGCCCCAGCATTTT. Its translation is CAWSVGDRRNQPQHF. Full variable domain (missing parts from reference TRBV30 and TRBJ1-5): SQTIHQWPATLVQPVGSPLSLECTVEGTSNPNLYWYRQAAGRGLQLLFYSVGIGQISSEVPQNLSASRPQDRQFILSSKKLLLSDSGFYLCAWSVGDRRNQPQHFGDGTRLSIL.

The chain has TRBV30 and TRBJ1-1, with D unclear. Per germline, CDR1 GTSNPN and CDR2 SVGIG (reference sequence). V lost 8 bases and J 0 bases, leaving 19 bases between the germline ends. The CDR3 runs 15 residues. The chain's CDR3 is CAREPELRLNTEAFF. CDR3 DNA sequence: TGTGCCCGGGAGCCCGAGCTGCGGCTGAACACTGAAGCTTTCTTT.

V and J are TRBV2 and TRBJ2-3; 8 bases line up with TRBD1. Germline V gene lookup returns CDR1 SNHLY and CDR2 FYNNEI. There are 14 residues in the CDR3. V dropped 4 bases and J dropped 0; count of bases not matched to a gene: 0. The CDR3: CASSGDRSTDTQYF. The CDR3 DNA reads as TGTGCCAGCAGTGGGGACAGGAGCACAGATACGCAGTATTTT.

The rearrangement joins TRBV29-1 to TRBJ2-3, with 8 bases aligning to TRBD1. Looked up from germline, CDR1 is SQVTM and CDR2 is ANQGSEA. CDR3 length: 15 amino acids. As DNA, the CDR3 is TGCAGTTCCATCGACAGGGGATTCGTGGCAGATACGCAGTATTTT. Its translation: CSSIDRGFVADTQYF.

The chain is built from TRBV11-2 and TRBJ2-3, with TRBD2 matching 7 bases. V lost 5 bases to trimming and J lost 1 base; unmatched junction nucleotides: 12. The CDR3 totals 17 residues. Per germline, CDR1 SGHAT and CDR2 FQNNGV. The CDR3 loop reads CASSIWGPREGTDTQYF. The CDR3 nucleotides are TGTGCCAGCAGCATCTGGGGACCTCGGGAGGGCACAGATACGCAGTATTTT.

This rearrangement joins TRBV29-1 to TRBJ1-1; no clear D. The CDR3 is made up of 11 amino acids. Trimming removed 6 bases from V and 8 bases from J, with 13 bases in between. The germline gives CDR1 SQVTM, CDR2 ANQGSEA. The CDR3 bases are TGCAGCGTAGGAGGAGCGGCCGAAGCTTTCTTT. It is translated as CSVGGAAEAFF. The whole variable domain, remainder taken from reference TRBV29-1 and TRBJ1-1, is SAVISQKPSRDICQRGTSLTIQCQVDSQVTMMFWYRQQPGQSLTLIATANQGSEATYESGFVIDKFPISRPNLTFSTLTVSNMSPEDSSIYLCSVGGAAEAFFGQGTRLTVV.